What follows are 18 T cell receptor beta chains derived from one specimen sequenced in a study of OX40 agonist ivuxolimab in advanced cancers. Generated by immunoSEQ multiplex PCR, the TCRdb table keeps only in-frame clones and is missing some. The sample lists tens of thousands of clones, approximately 90% occurring once. The specimen was CD4+ or CD8+ T cells sorted from blood, collected in a trial of the OX40 agonist ivuxolimab. The receptor source for this set is an adult with an advanced solid tumor such as melanoma, head and neck, liver or kidney cancer.

Only one count was recorded for this clone. This CDR3 reads CASSPNPGTANTGELFF. The CDR3, as DNA: TGTGCCAGCAGCCCTAACCCCGGGACAGCGAACACCGGGGAGCTGTTTTTT. V usage is TRBV5-4 and J usage is TRBJ2-2; 7 bases agree with TRBD1. The CDR3 sequence is 17 residues long. The trim removed 4 bases at V and 0 bases at J, leaving 9 bases unmatched. Germline lookup yields CDR1 SGHNT and CDR2 YYREEE (reference sequence). Combining the CDR3 with reference TRBV5-4 and TRBJ2-2 gives the whole variable domain ETGVTQSPTHLIKTRGQQVTLRCSSQSGHNTVSWYQQALGQGPQFIFQYYREEENGRGNFPPRFSGLQFPNYSSELNVNALELDDSALYLCASSPNPGTANTGELFFGEGSRLTVL.

The V and J genes are TRBV11-2 and TRBJ2-3; 9 bases map to TRBD2. The V segment lost 5 bases and the J segment 4 bases; nucleotides outside the gene matches: 10. The CDR3 runs 16 residues. Germline CDR1 and CDR2: SGHAT and FQNNGV. CDR3 sequence: CASSQRGGGAADTQYF. The DNA of the CDR3 is TGTGCCAGCAGCCAGAGGGGCGGGGGGGCCGCAGATACGCAGTATTTT.

This chain uses TRBV4-3 with TRBJ2-4, with a possible D match to TRBD2 (6 bases). CDR1 is LGHNA and CDR2 is YSLEER in the germline V gene. This CDR3 spans 17 amino acids. V lost 4 bases to trimming and J lost 1 base, with 17 bases between them. The CDR3 nucleotides read TGCGCCAGCAGCCGCGGGACCGAAATAGGGGCCAAAAACATTCAGTACTTC. It codes for CASSRGTEIGAKNIQYF.

The chain links TRBV7-9 to TRBJ2-5, with 8 nucleotides matching TRBD1. The CDR3 has 16 residues. Germline loops: CDR1 SEHNR, CDR2 FQNEAQ (reference sequence). The J segment lost 1 base and the V segment lost 0 bases, leaving 4 bases of the junction unmatched. CDR3 protein: CASSLAGTGPQETQYF. The CDR3 nucleotides read TGTGCCAGCAGCTTAGCCGGGACAGGACCCCAAGAGACCCAGTACTTC.

Note on this clone: Additional DNA sequences in this sample encode the identical CDR3. The gene calls are TRBV6-1 and TRBJ2-5; D is possibly TRBD1 (6 bases). The V and J ends lost 6 bases and 0 bases respectively, with 11 bases between them. Germline V lookup: CDR1 MNHNS, CDR2 SASEGT. The CDR3 sequence is 14 residues long. CDR3 DNA: TGTGCCAGCAGCGATAGGGGGTACCAAGAGACCCAGTACTTC. This gives the protein CASSDRGYQETQYF.

The J gene is TRBJ2-2, the V gene TRBV7-9, with TRBD1 identical over 7 bases. The CDR3 consists of 18 residues. J gave up 0 bases and V 5 bases, and 12 bases lay outside the gene matches. Looked up from germline, CDR1 is SEHNR and CDR2 is FQNEAQ (reference sequence). The CDR3 nucleotides read TGTGCCAGCAGCCAATATGCCGCCGGGACAGCGAACACCGGGGAGCTGTTTTTT. This translates into CASSQYAAGTANTGELFF.

The chain links TRBV10-1 to TRBJ2-3, with D perhaps TRBD2 (6 bases). The V and J ends lost 2 bases and 3 bases respectively, with 12 bases between them. Per germline, CDR1 WNHNN and CDR2 SYGVQD (reference sequence). CDR3 size: 15 residues. Written as DNA, the CDR3 is TGCGCCAGCAGTGAGCCCTCGCGGGGTACAGATACGCAGTATTTT. Translating gives CASSEPSRGTDTQYF.

This sequence joins TRBV18 and TRBJ2-7; TRBD2 aligns across 10 bases. CDR3 length: 16 amino acids. The J segment lost 6 bases and the V segment lost 1 base, leaving 9 bases of the junction unmatched. Germline V lookup: CDR1 KGHSH, CDR2 LQKENI. The CDR3 DNA reads TGTGCCAGCTCACCACAGAGAGCGGGGGGGCTTTTCGAGCAGTACTTC. Encoded protein: CASSPQRAGGLFEQYF.

This clone came up a few times. The V call is TRBV2, the J call TRBJ1-4, with a tentative D call TRBD1 (5 bases). Germline CDR1 SNHLY, CDR2 FYNNEI. The CDR3 has 17 amino acids. With 0 bases removed from V and 0 bases from J, the gap between germline ends came to 11 bases. CDR3 bases: TGTGCCAGCAGTGAAGCGCTGAGGGGCGCAACTAATGAAAAACTGTTTTTT. Translated, it gives CASSEALRGATNEKLFF. Looking up the rest from reference TRBV2 and TRBJ1-4 gives the full variable domain: EPEVTQTPSHQVTQMGQEVILRCVPISNHLYFYWYRQILGQKVEFLVSFYNNEISEKSEIFDDQFSVERPDGSNFTLKIRSTKLEDSAMYFCASSEALRGATNEKLFFGSGTQLSVL.

The DNA of the CDR3 is TGTGCCAGCAGCTTGGATCAGGAGATTTCACCCCTCCACTTT. Translation gives CASSLDQEISPLHF. V usage is TRBV5-4 and J usage is TRBJ1-6; D unresolved. Trimming left V 0 bases short and J 9 bases short, with 10 bases between. Looked up from germline, CDR1 is SGHNT and CDR2 is YYREEE (reference sequence). The CDR3 runs to 14 residues.

The chain uses TRBV5-4 and TRBJ1-1, with D tentatively TRBD1 (6 bases). CDR3 size: 15 residues. Germline loops: CDR1 SGHNT, CDR2 YYREEE (reference sequence). V lost 4 bases, J lost 1 base, and 14 bases lay in between. CDR3: CASSLPTGSNTEAFF. The DNA of the CDR3 is TGTGCCAGCAGCCTACCGACAGGATCGAACACTGAAGCTTTCTTT.

The V call is TRBV7-2, the J call TRBJ2-7, with 8 bases identical to TRBD1. The CDR3 extends over 14 amino acids. CDR1 is SGHTA, CDR2 FQGNSA, per germline. V lost 8 bases to trimming and J lost 2 bases; unmatched junction nucleotides: 8. Written as DNA, the CDR3 is TGTGCCAGCGTCGACAGGGGTGGCCCCTACGAGCAGTACTTC. Its translation: CASVDRGGPYEQYF.

The chain joins TRBV28 to TRBJ1-1, with 8 bases fitting TRBD1. The CDR3 is made up of 15 amino acids. The germline V gene encodes CDR1 MDHEN and CDR2 SYDVKM. The J segment lost 0 bases and the V segment lost 7 bases, leaving 7 bases of the junction unmatched. In nucleotides, the CDR3 is TGTGCCAGCAACGACAGGGGCGCAATGAACACTGAAGCTTTCTTT. Amino acids: CASNDRGAMNTEAFF.

This rearrangement joins TRBV11-2 to TRBJ2-3; D is ambiguous. This CDR3 has 16 residues. Trimming cost V 4 bases and J 1 base, with 15 bases left between them. Germline CDR1 is SGHAT and CDR2 is FQNNGV. CDR3 DNA sequence: TGTGCCAGCAGCTCGCGGACGGTAGTCGGCACAGATACGCAGTATTTT. This gives the protein CASSSRTVVGTDTQYF.

The rearrangement joins TRBV5-8 to TRBJ1-4; D is unclear. Between the trimmed V and J ends, which lost 0 bases and 8 bases, there was a span of 11 bases. CDR1 and CDR2 (germline): SGHTS, YDEGEE. This CDR3 is built from 14 residues. CDR3 nucleotides: TGTGCCAGCAGCTTGGACCCCTTTGGCGAAAAACTGTTTTTT. It translates to CASSLDPFGEKLFF.

This clone was found once. J is TRBJ2-5 and V is TRBV5-1; tentative D call: TRBD2 (6 bases). Germline values: CDR1 SGHRS, CDR2 YFSETQ. The germline V and J ends were trimmed by 0 bases and 4 bases, with 19 bases remaining between them. This CDR3 contains 17 residues. The CDR3 DNA sequence: TGCGCCAGCAGCTTGGAGGCGGGATCCCCCTCTGGAGAGACCCAGTACTTC. This translates into CASSLEAGSPSGETQYF.

The J gene is TRBJ2-2, the V gene TRBV4-3; D remains ambiguous. The ends were cut back, 0 bases at V and 5 bases at J, with 7 bases in the middle. Per germline, CDR1 LGHNA and CDR2 YSLEER. This CDR3 has 14 amino acids. For the CDR3, the DNA is TGCGCCAGCAGCCAAGATCTATTTACCGGGGAGCTGTTTTTT. It specifies CASSQDLFTGELFF.

This chain joins TRBV6-5 and TRBJ1-2; perhaps TRBD1 as D (6 bases). CDR1 MNHEY and CDR2 SVGAGI come from the germline V gene. V was trimmed by 6 bases and J by 4 bases, leaving 9 bases between them. The CDR3 runs to 12 residues. The DNA for the CDR3 is TGTGCCAGCAGGGACAGTTCCTATGGCTACACCTTC. Translation: CASRDSSYGYTF.